This T cell receptor beta chain derives from a study of CXCR3-negative and CXCR3-positive naive CD8 T cells. Study as a whole: Overall TRB read output was around 130 million, and each library contained about 1.5 +/- 0.3 million reads. Study results and limitations: Memory CD8+ cells had much lower diversity, and both naive subsets had comparably high diversity. Fresh PBMCs served for most assays, and CXCR3 expression fell partially after cryopreservation.

Per germline, CDR1 SNHLY and CDR2 FYNNEI. The CDR3 loop spans 17 amino acids. About this clonotype: The antigen is unknown.

The authors prepared UMI-labeled TRB cDNA libraries by 5' RACE. Reprocessing the 5' RACE reads, TCRdb reports a single entry for every CDR3 protein and omits DNA. This sample's table reports thousands of distinct CDR3 sequences. The TCR originated in a human donor in good health. Some clones in this sample may be carry-over from other donors' samples. This sequence joins TRBV2 and TRBJ2-5; TCRdb's D gene call, TRBD1, goes unchecked for lack of DNA. Sequences were obtained from naive CXCR3- CD8+ T cells from blood. This sample's subset: CD45RO-CCR7+CD27+CD95- naive CD8+ T cells lacking CXCR3 (TNR3-). This CDR3 is CASSERSVFNRGETQYF. The variable domain in full, with the rest retrieved from reference TRBV2 and TRBJ2-5, is EPEVTQTPSHQVTQMGQEVILRCVPISNHLYFYWYRQILGQKVEFLVSFYNNEISEKSEIFDDQFSVERPDGSNFTLKIRSTKLEDSAMYFCASSERSVFNRGETQYFGPGTRLLVL.